The T cell receptor beta chain under discussion was sequenced for a study of Graves' ophthalmopathy and Graves' hyperthyroidism. For the study at large: Peripheral blood was gathered at first diagnosis, ahead of any treatment whatsoever.

A volume of over 9 ml of fresh peripheral blood supplied the PBMCs. Amplified material comprised TCR beta CDR3 regions derived from RNA transcripts. First-round RT-PCR relied on HTBI primers, and a second-round multiplex PCR came next. One entry per CDR3 protein results from TCRdb running MiXCR on the multiplex PCR reads. This table has approximately 700,000 distinct CDR3 sequences, approximately 40% appearing once. Germline V CDR1 and CDR2: SGDLS, YYNGEE. The ends lost 5 bases at V and 2 bases at J; junction bases unmatched: 7. The CDR3 spans 16 residues. The sequence was collected from an adult man with Graves' ophthalmopathy. The chain recombines TRBV9 with TRBJ1-5; 10 nucleotides align to TRBD1. The specimen was peripheral blood. This chain's CDR3 is CASSSGQGGGNQPQHF. The CDR3 nucleotides are TGTGCCAGCAGTTCTGGACAGGGGGGCGGCAATCAGCCCCAGCATTTT. Full variable domain (remainder filled in from reference TRBV9 and TRBJ1-5): DSGVTQTPKHLITATGQRVTLRCSPRSGDLSVYWYQQSLDQGLQFLIQYYNGEERAKGNILERFSAQQFPDLHSELNLSSLELGDSALYFCASSSGQGGGNQPQHFGDGTRLSIL.